This paragraph reports one T cell receptor (beta chain). The sample belongs to a study of PD-L1 blockade in urothelial cancer. V lost 2 bases and J 3 bases, leaving 11 bases between the germline ends. The V gene's germline CDR1 is SGHTS and CDR2 YDEGEE. This CDR3 is 14 amino acids long. The protocol was immunoSEQ multiplex PCR, while the TCRdb copy is restricted to in-frame clones and leaves out a portion. The sample includes tens of thousands of clones, roughly 80% of them seen just once. The specimen was PBMCs, collected around atezolizumab (anti-PD-L1) treatment. The chain has TRBV5-8 and TRBJ1-1; D is unclear. The TCR comes from a man between 65 and 85 years old with urothelial cancer. The DNA for the CDR3 is TGTGCCAGCAGCTTTGGGCAGGAGGACACTGAAGCTTTCTTT. Translating it yields CASSFGQEDTEAFF. The entire variable domain, with the rest obtained from reference TRBV5-8 and TRBJ1-1, is as follows: EAGVTQSPTHLIKTRGQQATLRCSPISGHTSVYWYQQALGLGLQFLLWYDEGEERNRGNFPPRFSGRQFPNYSSELNVNALELEDSALYLCASSFGQEDTEAFFGQGTRLTVV.